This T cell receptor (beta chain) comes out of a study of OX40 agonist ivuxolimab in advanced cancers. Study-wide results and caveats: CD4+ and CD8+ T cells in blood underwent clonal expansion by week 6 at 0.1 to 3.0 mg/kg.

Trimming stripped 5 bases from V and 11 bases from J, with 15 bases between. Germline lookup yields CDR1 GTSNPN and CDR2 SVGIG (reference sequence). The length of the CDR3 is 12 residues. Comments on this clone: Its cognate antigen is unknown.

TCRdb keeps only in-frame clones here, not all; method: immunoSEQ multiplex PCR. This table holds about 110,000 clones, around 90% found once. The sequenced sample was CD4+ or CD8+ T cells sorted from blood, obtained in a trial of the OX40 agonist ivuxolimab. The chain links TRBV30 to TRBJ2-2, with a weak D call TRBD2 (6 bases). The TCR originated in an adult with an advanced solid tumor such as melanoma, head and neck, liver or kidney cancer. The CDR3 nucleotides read TGTGCCTGGTCGACGGTCGGGAGTGAGCTGTTTTTT. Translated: CAWSTVGSELFF.